These 4 T cell receptor beta chains originate from one sample sequenced in a study of CD4 T cells in relation to SARS-CoV-2 and coronaviruses. The method was immunoSEQ multiplex PCR; TCRdb's version includes in-frame clones alone and lacks a portion of them. The sample shows tens of thousands of clones, more than 70% of them seen only once. The unexposed donors gave CD4+ T cells in about 2010-2019, prior to COVID-19. After about ten days of culture, CD4+ T cells were isolated. Which antigens these TCRs recognize remains unknown. Material for sequencing was CD4+ T cells from PBMCs, cultured in vitro. The receptors here all came from a human donor in good health.

The rearrangement links TRBV27 to TRBJ1-1, with 9 nucleotides matching TRBD1. The V gene end was trimmed by 3 bases and the J gene end by 4 bases; junction bases not matched to a gene: 12. The CDR3 length is 17 residues. The germline V gene encodes CDR1 MNHEY and CDR2 SMNVEV (reference sequence). CDR3 DNA: TGTGCCAGCAGTTTCAGGCCGGGACAGGGAGGGTTCACTGAAGCTTTCTTT. Amino acid sequence: CASSFRPGQGGFTEAFF.

This clone was found a few times. The V and J genes are TRBV5-1 and TRBJ2-2; the D gene is possibly TRBD2 (6 bases). Germline V gene data show CDR1 as SGHRS and CDR2 as YFSETQ. V was clipped by 2 bases and J by 1 base, with 6 bases between them. The CDR3 loop spans 14 amino acids. The DNA of the CDR3 is TGCGCCAGCAGCTTCGGGGGGAACACCGGGGAGCTGTTTTTT. This gives the protein CASSFGGNTGELFF.

The chain has TRBV12-3 or TRBV12-4 and TRBJ2-7; D ambiguous. V was cut by 6 bases and J by 7 bases, with 13 bases left in between. The CDR3 length is 12 residues. Written as DNA, the CDR3 is TGTGCCAGCAGCCCAAATACGCCGGAGCAGTACTTC. As protein: CASSPNTPEQYF.

The chain recombines TRBV5-1 with TRBJ2-5, with D unresolved. CDR3 length: 13 residues. Germline V lookup: CDR1 SGHRS, CDR2 YFSETQ. The germline V and J ends were trimmed by 0 bases and 2 bases, with 5 bases remaining between them. CDR3 DNA: TGCGCCAGCAGCTTGGCCACGCAAGAGACCCAGTACTTC. This sequence encodes CASSLATQETQYF.